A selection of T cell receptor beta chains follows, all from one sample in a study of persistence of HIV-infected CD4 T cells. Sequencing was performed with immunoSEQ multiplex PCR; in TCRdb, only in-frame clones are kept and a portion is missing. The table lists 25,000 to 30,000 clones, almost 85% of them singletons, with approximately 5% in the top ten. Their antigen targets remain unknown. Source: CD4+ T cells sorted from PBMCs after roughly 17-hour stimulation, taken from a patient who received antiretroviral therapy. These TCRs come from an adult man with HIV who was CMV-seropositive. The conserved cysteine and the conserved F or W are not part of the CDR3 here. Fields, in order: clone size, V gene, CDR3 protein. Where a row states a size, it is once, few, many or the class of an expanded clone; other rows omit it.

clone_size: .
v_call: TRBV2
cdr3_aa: ASRSRTGQLEPLH

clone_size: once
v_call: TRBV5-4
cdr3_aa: ASSTMGQGARGYT

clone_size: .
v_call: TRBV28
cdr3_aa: ASSFLGGLYEQY

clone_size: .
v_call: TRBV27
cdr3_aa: ASSPQGQGTPRQF

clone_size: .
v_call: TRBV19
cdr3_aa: ASSITIRQMNQPQH

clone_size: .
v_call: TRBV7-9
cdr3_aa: ASSLNGNTIY

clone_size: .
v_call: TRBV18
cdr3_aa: ASSSQTGLAGGPTQY

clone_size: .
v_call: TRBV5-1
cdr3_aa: ASSLRGGNYEKLF

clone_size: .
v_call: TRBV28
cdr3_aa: ASRKGDRPTDTQY

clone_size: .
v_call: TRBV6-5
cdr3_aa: ASGFRDSPLH

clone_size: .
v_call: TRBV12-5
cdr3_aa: ASGLVPGLAVISSGANVLT

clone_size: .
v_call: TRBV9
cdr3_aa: ASSARIAGTLPDTQY

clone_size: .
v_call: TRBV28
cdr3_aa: ASSPGTVYGYT

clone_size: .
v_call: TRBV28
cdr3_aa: ASTSVDYGNTIY

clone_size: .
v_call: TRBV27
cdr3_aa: ASSPGQGKGNTIY

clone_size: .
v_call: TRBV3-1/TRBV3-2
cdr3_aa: ASSLFGGGRLWNEQF

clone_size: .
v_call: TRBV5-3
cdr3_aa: ARSPDQGDIQY

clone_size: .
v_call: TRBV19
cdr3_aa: ASTGTGNSQPQH

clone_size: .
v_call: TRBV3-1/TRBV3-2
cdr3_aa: ASSRPGQNTEAF

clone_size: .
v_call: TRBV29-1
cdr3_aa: SVDGSGETEAF

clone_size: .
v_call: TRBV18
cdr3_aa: ASSPPSTLYEQY

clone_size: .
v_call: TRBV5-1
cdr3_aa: ASSLGLGGRDHGYT

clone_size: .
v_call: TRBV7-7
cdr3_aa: ASSLNPGVGYEQY

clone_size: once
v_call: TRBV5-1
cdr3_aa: ASSVQGDGNSPLH

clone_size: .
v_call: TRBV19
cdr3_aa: ASSPDRVNTGELF

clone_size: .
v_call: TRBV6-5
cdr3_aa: ASRGVQETEAF

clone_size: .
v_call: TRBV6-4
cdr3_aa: ARGRATNEKLF

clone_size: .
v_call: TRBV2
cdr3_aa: ASSEEGLGYRFGGYT

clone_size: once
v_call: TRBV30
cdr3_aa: AWSVQYLNTEAF

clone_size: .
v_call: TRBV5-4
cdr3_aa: ASSLEGGTRHYEQY

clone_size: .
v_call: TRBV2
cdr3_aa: ASSLQGSTTDTQY

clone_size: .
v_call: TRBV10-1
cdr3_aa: ASSPDRDWSGYT

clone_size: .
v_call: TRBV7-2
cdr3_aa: ASSLAQGRGTDTQY

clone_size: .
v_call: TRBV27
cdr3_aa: ASSLVPAPPTDTQY

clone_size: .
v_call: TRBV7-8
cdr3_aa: ASSLDGSFSNQPQH